The T cell receptor (beta chain) described here comes from a study of cytomegalovirus exposure and HLA in healthy donors. The V and J ends lost 5 bases and 5 bases respectively, with 18 bases between them. CDR1 and CDR2 from the germline V gene are SGHAT and FQNNGV. There are 15 residues in the CDR3. The study ran its PCR with 60 Vbeta and 13 Jbeta primers. Profiling relied on immunoSEQ multiplex PCR, and the TCRdb table lists in-frame clones only, not all of them. The table shows more than 100,000 clones, with over 80% occurring only once. The source of this sequence is a man over 45 in good health and CMV-seronegative. V gene TRBV11-2 combines with J gene TRBJ2-5; maybe TRBD1 (6 bases). The sample comprised PBMCs. The CDR3 here is CASSGRGPAAETQYF. Here the CDR3 DNA reads TGTGCCAGCAGCGGCAGGGGTCCTGCGGCGGAGACCCAGTACTTC. The entire variable domain, with the rest obtained from reference TRBV11-2 and TRBJ2-5, is as follows: EAGVAQSPRYKIIEKRQSVAFWCNPISGHATLYWYQQILGQGPKLLIQFQNNGVVDDSQLPKDRFSAERLKGVDSTLKIQPAKLEDSAVYLCASSGRGPAAETQYFGPGTRLLVL.